This entry features one TCR beta chain sequence. The antigen this receptor binds is unknown. No per-base quality is available; no much larger clone lies one base away. The entry originates in a study of control samples from healthy donors and cancer patients (TCRdb year 2020). From V the trimming removes 0 bases and from J it removes 6 bases, while the gene matches leave 7 bases of the junction unaccounted for. The CDR3 sequence holds 16 residues, the cysteine and phenylalanine included. The entry retains the CDR3 DNA only, 48 bases that are in frame from base 1. CDR1 and CDR2 are read off the germline V gene as SGHRS and YFSETQ. Library construction relied on the immunoSEQ multiplex PCR assay. TCRdb's version of the immuneACCESS table is confined to in-frame rearrangements and falls short of the full clone set. An unresolved V gene accounts for under half of the shortfall where checked; the remainder is of unknown origin. The sample table records around 150,000 clones; roughly 94% of these occur just once. 13% to 15% of the sample lies in the top ten.

This receptor was obtained from a man between 60 and 75 years old with colorectal cancer. Sequencing was carried out using PBMCs. This sequence uses TRBV5-1 and TRBJ2-3, and TRBD1 aligns with 10 junction nucleotides. At the DNA level, the sequence is TGCGCCAGCAGCTTGGGCGCGACAGGGGGCGGGGATACGCAGTATTTT. Translated, this is CASSLGATGGGDTQYF.